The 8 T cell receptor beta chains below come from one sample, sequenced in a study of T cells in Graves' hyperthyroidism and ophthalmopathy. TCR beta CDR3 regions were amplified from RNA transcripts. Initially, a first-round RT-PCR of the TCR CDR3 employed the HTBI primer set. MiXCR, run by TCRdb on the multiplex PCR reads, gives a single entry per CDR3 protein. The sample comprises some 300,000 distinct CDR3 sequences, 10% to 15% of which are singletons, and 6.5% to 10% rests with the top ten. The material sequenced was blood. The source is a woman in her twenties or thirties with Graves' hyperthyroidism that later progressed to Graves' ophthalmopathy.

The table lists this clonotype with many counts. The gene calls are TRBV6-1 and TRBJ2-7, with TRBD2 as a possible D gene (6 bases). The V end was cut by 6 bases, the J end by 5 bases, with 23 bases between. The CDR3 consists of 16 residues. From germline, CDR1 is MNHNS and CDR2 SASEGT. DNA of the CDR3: TGTGCCAGCAGCCCCTTTTCGGGTCGGGAGACCAACGAGCAGTACTTC. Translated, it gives CASSPFSGRETNEQYF.

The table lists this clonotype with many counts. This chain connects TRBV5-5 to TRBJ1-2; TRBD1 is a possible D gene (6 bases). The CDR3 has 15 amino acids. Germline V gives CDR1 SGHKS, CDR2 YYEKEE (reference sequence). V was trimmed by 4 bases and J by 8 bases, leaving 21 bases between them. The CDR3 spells CASSKEGSSRGGYTF. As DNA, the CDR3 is TGTGCCAGCAGCAAGGAGGGCTCCTCCAGGGGAGGCTACACCTTC.

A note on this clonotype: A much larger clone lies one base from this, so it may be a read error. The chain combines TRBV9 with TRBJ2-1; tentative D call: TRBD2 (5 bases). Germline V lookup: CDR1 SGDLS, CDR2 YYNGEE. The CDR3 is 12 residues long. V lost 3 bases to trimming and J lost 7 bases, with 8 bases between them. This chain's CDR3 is CASSAAANEQFF. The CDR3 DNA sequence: TGTGCCAGCAGCGCAGCGGCGAATGAGCAGTTCTTC.

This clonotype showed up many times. The CDR3 protein is CASSYGTPVHEQFF. In nucleotides, the CDR3 is TGTGCCAGCAGTTACGGGACTCCGGTCCATGAGCAGTTCTTC. The chain recombines TRBV6-2 or TRBV6-3 with TRBJ2-1; D perhaps matches TRBD2 (6 bases). Trimming removed 2 bases at V and 8 bases at J, with 13 bases between. CDR1 MNHEY and CDR2 SVGEGT come from the germline V gene. This CDR3 is built from 14 residues.

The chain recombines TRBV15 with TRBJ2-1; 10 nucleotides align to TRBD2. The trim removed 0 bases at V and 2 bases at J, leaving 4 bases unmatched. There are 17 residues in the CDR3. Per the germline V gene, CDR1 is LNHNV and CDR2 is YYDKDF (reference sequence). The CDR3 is CATSRDLAGVAYNEQFF. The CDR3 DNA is TGTGCCACCAGCAGAGATCTAGCGGGGGTCGCCTACAATGAGCAGTTCTTC.

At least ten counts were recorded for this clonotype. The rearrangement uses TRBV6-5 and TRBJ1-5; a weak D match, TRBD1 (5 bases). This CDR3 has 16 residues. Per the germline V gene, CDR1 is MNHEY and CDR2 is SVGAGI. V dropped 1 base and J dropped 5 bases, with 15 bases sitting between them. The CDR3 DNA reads TGTGCCAGCAGTTACTATCCACCGGGACTCCATCAGCCCCAGCATTTT. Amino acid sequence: CASSYYPPGLHQPQHF.

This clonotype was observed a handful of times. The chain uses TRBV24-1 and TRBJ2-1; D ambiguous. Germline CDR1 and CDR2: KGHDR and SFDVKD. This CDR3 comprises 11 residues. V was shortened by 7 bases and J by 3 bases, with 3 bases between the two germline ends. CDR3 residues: CATRDYNEQFF. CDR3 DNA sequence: TGTGCCACCAGGGACTACAATGAGCAGTTCTTC.

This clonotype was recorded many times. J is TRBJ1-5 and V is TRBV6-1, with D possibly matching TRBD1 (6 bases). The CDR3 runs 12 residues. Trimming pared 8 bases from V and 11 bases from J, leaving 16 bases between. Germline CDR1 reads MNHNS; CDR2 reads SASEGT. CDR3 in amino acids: CASHTGGGTQHF. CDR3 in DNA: TGTGCCAGCCATACGGGGGGCGGGACCCAGCATTTT.